The subject of this entry is one T cell receptor beta chain. The data derive from a study of shared T cell receptors in the human thymus. The table came from immunoSEQ multiplex PCR; TCRdb's copy has only in-frame clones and leaves some out. The sample yields about 500,000 clones, 78% seen once. Germline assignment: CDR1 WSHSY and CDR2 SAAADI. The length of the CDR3 is 14 residues. J gave up 4 bases and V 4 bases, and 7 bases lay outside the gene matches. The same specimen was also included in a second study, on human thymus T cells.

Input material: thymocytes. The chain joins TRBV10-2 to TRBJ2-7, with TRBD1 matching over 7 bases. This TCR was sampled from a boy under three years old with a congenital heart defect. The CDR3: CASSGQGEKYEQYF. CDR3 bases: TGCGCCAGCAGTGGACAGGGTGAGAAGTACGAGCAGTACTTC.